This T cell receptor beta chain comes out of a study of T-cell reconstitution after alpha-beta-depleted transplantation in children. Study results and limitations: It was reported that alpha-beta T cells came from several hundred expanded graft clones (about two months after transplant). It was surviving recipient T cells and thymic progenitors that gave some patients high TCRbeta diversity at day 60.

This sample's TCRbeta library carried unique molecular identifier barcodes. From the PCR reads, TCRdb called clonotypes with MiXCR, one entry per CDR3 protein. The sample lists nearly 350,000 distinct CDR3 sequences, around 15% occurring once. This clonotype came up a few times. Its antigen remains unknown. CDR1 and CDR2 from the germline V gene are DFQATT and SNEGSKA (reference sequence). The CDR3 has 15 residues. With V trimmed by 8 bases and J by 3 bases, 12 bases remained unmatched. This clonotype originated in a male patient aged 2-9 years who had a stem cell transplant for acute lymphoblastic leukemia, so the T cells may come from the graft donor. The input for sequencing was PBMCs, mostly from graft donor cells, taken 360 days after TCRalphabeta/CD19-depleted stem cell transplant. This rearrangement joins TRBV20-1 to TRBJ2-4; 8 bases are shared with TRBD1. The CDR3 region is CSPISQGAGKNIQYF. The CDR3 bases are TGCAGTCCGATCAGTCAGGGGGCCGGCAAAAACATTCAGTACTTC.